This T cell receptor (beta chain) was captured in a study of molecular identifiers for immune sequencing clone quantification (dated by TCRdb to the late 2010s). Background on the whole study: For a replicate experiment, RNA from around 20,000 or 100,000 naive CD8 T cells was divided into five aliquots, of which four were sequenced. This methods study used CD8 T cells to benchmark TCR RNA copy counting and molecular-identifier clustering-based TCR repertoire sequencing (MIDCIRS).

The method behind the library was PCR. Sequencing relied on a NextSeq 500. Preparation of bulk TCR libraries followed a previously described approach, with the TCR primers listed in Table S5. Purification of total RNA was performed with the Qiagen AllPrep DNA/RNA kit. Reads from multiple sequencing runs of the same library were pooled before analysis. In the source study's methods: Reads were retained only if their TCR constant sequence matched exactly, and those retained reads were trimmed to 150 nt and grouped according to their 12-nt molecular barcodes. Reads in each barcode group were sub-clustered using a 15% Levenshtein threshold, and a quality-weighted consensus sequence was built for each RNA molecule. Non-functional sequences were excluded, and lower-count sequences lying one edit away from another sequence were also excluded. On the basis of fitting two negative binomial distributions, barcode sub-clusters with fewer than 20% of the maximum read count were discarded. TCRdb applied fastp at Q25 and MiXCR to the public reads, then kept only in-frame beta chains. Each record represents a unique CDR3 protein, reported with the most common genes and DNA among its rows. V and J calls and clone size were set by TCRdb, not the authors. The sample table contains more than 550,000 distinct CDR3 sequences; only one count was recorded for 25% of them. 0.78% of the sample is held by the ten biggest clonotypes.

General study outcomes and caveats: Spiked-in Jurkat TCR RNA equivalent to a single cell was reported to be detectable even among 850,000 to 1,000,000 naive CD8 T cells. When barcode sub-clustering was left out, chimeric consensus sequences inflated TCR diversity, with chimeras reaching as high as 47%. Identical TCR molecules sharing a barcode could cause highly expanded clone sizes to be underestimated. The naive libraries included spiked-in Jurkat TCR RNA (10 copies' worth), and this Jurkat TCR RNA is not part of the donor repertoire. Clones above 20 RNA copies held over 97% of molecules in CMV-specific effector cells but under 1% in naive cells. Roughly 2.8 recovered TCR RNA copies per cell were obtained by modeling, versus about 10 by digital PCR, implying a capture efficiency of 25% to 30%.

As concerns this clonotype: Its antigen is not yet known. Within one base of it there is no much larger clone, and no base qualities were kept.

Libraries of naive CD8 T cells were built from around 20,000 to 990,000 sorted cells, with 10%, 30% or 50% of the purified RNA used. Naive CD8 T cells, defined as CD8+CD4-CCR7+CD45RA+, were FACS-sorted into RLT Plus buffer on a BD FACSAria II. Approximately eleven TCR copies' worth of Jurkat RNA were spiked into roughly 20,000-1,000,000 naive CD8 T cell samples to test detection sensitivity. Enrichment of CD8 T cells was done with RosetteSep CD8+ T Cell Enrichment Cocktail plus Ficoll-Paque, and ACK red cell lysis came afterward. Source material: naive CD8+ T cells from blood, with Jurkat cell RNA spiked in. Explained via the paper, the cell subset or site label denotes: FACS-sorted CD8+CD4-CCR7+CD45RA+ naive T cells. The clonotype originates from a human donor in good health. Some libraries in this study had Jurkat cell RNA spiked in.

At the DNA level, the sequence is TGTGCCAGCAGTTACTGGGGGGGACGAGATACGCAGTATTTT. This gives the protein CASSYWGGRDTQYF. The receptor chain draws on TRBV6-2 or TRBV6-3 and TRBJ2-3; 7 nucleotides in the junction match TRBD2. In the germline V gene, CDR1 corresponds to MNHEY and CDR2 to SVGEGT. The V end gives up 1 base and the J end 5 bases, leaving 3 bases in the junction not matched to a gene. From its cysteine to its phenylalanine, the CDR3 spans 14 amino acids. Of all the DNA, just the CDR3 is kept, 42 bases in frame from base 1.